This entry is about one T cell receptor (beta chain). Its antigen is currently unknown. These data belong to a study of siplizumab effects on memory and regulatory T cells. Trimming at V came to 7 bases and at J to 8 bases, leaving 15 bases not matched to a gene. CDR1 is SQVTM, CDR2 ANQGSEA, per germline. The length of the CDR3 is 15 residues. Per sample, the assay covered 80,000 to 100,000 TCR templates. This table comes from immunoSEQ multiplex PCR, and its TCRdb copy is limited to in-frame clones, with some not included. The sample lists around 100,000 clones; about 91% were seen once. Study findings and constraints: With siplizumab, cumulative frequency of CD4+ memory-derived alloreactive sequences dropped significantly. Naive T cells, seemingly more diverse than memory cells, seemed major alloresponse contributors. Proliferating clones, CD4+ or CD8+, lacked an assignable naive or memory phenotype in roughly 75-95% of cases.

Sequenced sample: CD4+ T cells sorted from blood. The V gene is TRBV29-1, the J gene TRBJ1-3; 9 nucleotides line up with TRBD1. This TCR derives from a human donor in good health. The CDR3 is CSAKKGGQGKHTIYF. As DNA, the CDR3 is TGCAGCGCCAAAAAAGGGGGACAGGGTAAGCACACCATATATTTT. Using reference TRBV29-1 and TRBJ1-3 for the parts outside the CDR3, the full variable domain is SAVISQKPSRDICQRGTSLTIQCQVDSQVTMMFWYRQQPGQSLTLIATANQGSEATYESGFVIDKFPISRPNLTFSTLTVSNMSPEDSSIYLCSAKKGGQGKHTIYFGEGSWLTVV.